The T cell receptor (beta chain) described here comes from a study of identical twins' blood T cells. At the level of the study: Some 50 million reads covered roughly six alpha-chain and roughly six beta-chain libraries. Overall study findings and caveats: Twin similarity might stem from environmental factors, not only genetics.

This clonotype was observed at least ten times. Its antigen remains unidentified. The CDR3 sequence is 15 residues long. The germline V gene has CDR1 SQVTM and CDR2 ANQGSEA. J lost 4 bases, V lost 2 bases, and 6 bases had no gene match. Under the authors' procedure: Each library had 2.2 to 3.6 million CDR3 reads and about 90,000 to nearly 550,000 clonotypes. TCRdb re-called the 5' RACE reads through MiXCR, storing one row per CDR3 protein. The V and J calls reflect TCRdb's pipeline rather than the authors' work. The sample gives fewer than 450,000 distinct CDR3 sequences, 25% to 35% of which show up once; roughly 6.1% is in the top ten. Six healthy women, forming three identical twin pairs, donated samples.

The rearrangement uses TRBV29-1 and TRBJ2-2; 8 nucleotides match TRBD1. Sequenced: PBMCs. The TCR originated in a woman aged 18-55 years in good health. The CDR3 is CSVELGQGVTGELFF. As DNA, the CDR3 is TGCAGCGTTGAACTCGGACAGGGCGTCACCGGGGAGCTGTTTTTT.